This entry features one T cell receptor (beta chain) sequence. This clone was picked up many times. Its antigen is currently not known. No base qualities exist here, and no much larger clone lies one base off it. The sample comes from a study of beta chain features in type 1 diabetes (dated by TCRdb to 2016 to 2019). Some background on the complete study: No differences in mean age, gender distribution, total cell number or subset yield were found between patients and healthy donors. The study compared TCRB repertoires of sorted circulating CD4+ T cell subsets between recently diagnosed type 1 diabetes patients and matched healthy donors. Regulatory and stem cell-like memory subsets were obtained from only 8 patients and about 8 healthy donors, while naive and central memory subsets were obtained from all 30 or so donors. Across all samples, approximately 98,000,000 sorted cells were examined, and cell number per subset correlated strongly with RNA yield. Broader findings and caveats from the paper: Patients with type 1 diabetes made fewer insertions and deleted more nucleotides at VDJ recombination sites, implying thymic rearrangement abnormalities. Naive, central memory and regulatory TCRB repertoires appeared to be more similar among patients than among healthy donors. Type 1 diabetes patients showed a moderate but significant shortening of TCRB CDR3 length in all four CD4+ subsets. Because cDNA rather than genomic DNA was sequenced, highly expressing activated cells could have been over-represented, although no difference in activation and CD3 levels was found between groups. PCR might favor shorter templates, but patient and control samples were amplified and corrected together, so any skew would affect both groups equally. Only small numbers of individuals were included in the HLA sub-analyses, which left unresolved whether HLA type had any influence on TCRB rearrangement.

The CDR1 and CDR2 encoded by the germline V gene are SNHLY and FYNNEI. Trimming removed 2 bases from V and 0 bases from J, leaving 5 bases between the germline ends. The CDR3, from cysteine to phenylalanine, totals 15 residues. Just CDR3 DNA is preserved here, 45 bases in frame from base 1. The entire amount of isolated RNA was reverse transcribed using the High Capacity cDNA Reverse Transcription Kit, so the sequenced TCRB transcripts were expressed ones. Naive, central memory and regulatory T cell samples underwent deep immunoSEQ sequencing, averaging around 3.6 million total reads per sample. After sorted cells were lysed in RLT buffer, RNA was extracted with DNase-treated RNeasy Micro or Mini kits, with the choice depending on cell number. To prevent cross-contamination, every cell subset was processed on its own, while patient and healthy donor samples were processed together. Using the immunoSEQ multiplex PCR, TCRB sequences were amplified from cDNA into 87-bp fragments spanning the CDR3 region. Sequencing of the amplicons was done on the Illumina HiSeq platform. The published analysis was carried out like this. Synthetic template baselines were used to correct PCR bias computationally, reads within Hamming distance 2 were collapsed together, and singletons that could not be merged were discarded. By aligning reads against IMGT, V, D and J genes, CDR3 length, and insertions or deletions at six rearrangement sites were assigned. Within each subset, clonotype counts were normalized to the number of sorted cells before true diversity and Gini coefficients were calculated with the tcR R package. The overlap coefficient, calculated on TCRB nucleotide sequences, was used to measure repertoire sharing. Out-of-frame TCRB sequences from naive cells were analyzed to stand in for the pre-selection repertoire. TCRdb obtained this table from immuneACCESS and retained in-frame rearrangements with V and J assigned. These tables miss some clones; where compared with another copy, unresolved V genes account for less than half of the shortfall, and the remainder is unexplained. The V and J calls and clone size are taken from that table; D and trimming were inferred from the DNA. This sample is represented by a few hundred thousand clones; about 14% of them were singletons. 0.035% to 0.045% of the sample rests with the top ten.

Each donor gave one peripheral blood draw, averaging about 120 mL, which was collected into heparinised tubes. A BD FACSAria II and a panel including CD45RO, CCR7, CD25, CD127, CD95 and CD27 were used to sort naive, central memory, regulatory and stem cell-like memory CD4+ T cells. Every sorted population had a purity above 95%. PBMCs were isolated right away by Lymphoprep density gradient centrifugation and were stained directly, without culture. So that batch effects would be minimized, each experiment stained and sorted samples in pairs, pairing one healthy donor with one patient. This receptor chain uses TRBV2 and TRBJ2-6, with no confident D gene call. The sequence was obtained from a man aged 25 to 40 in good health. Input material: naive CD4+ T cells from blood. Sample cell subset or site, as interpreted from the label and publication: true naive CD4+ T cells. The CDR3 is CASSERSSGANVLTF. The sequenced DNA: TGTGCCAGCAGTGAACGTTCCTCTGGGGCCAACGTCCTGACTTTC.